These 20 T cell receptor beta chains originate from one sample sequenced in a study of blood T cell repertoires in COVID-19. Clones were sequenced by immunoSEQ multiplex PCR, and TCRdb holds only the in-frame ones, with some missing. Of fewer than 50,000 clones in the sample, 85% to 90% were seen once. Sequencing was done on a sample of peripheral blood. The source is a man aged 50 to 59 with active COVID-19.

The CDR3: CASSQDSAIRTDTQYF. For the CDR3, the DNA is TGTGCCAGCAGCCAAGATAGTGCCATACGCACAGATACGCAGTATTTT. The V and J genes are TRBV14 and TRBJ2-3; no firm D call. V was trimmed by 0 bases and J by 1 base, leaving 11 bases between them. The germline gives CDR1 SGHDN, CDR2 FVKESK. The CDR3 runs 16 residues.

The DNA for the CDR3 is TGTGCCAGCAGCGTATCGACAGGGGGACAAGAGACCCAGTACTTC. The encoded protein is CASSVSTGGQETQYF. J is TRBJ2-5 and V is TRBV9; 9 bases are shared with TRBD1. V lost 1 base, J lost 2 bases, and 3 bases stayed unmatched. The germline CDR1 and CDR2 sequences are SGDLS and YYNGEE. The CDR3 is made up of 15 amino acids. The complete variable domain, with remaining parts taken from reference TRBV9 and TRBJ2-5, reads DSGVTQTPKHLITATGQRVTLRCSPRSGDLSVYWYQQSLDQGLQFLIQYYNGEERAKGNILERFSAQQFPDLHSELNLSSLELGDSALYFCASSVSTGGQETQYFGPGTRLLVL.

A single count supports this clone. The chain recombines TRBV19 with TRBJ2-3; 7 positions match TRBD1. This CDR3 contains 12 residues. Germline V gene sequence: CDR1 LNHDA, CDR2 SQIVND (reference sequence). V shed 4 bases and J 6 bases; nucleotides not matched to a gene: 1. This CDR3 is CASSTQGDTQYF. CDR3 bases: TGTGCCAGTAGTACACAGGGGGATACGCAGTATTTT.

The chain recombines TRBV18 with TRBJ1-3; possible D gene TRBD1, 6 bases. The CDR3 is 15 residues long. V lost 3 bases, J lost 0 bases, and 9 bases lay in between. Germline V gene lookup returns CDR1 KGHSH and CDR2 LQKENI. Here the CDR3 DNA reads TGTGCCAGCTCACCGACGACAGGCTCTGGAAACACCATATATTTT. Its translation is CASSPTTGSGNTIYF.

CDR3 in DNA: TGTGCCAGCAGCTCTTTTTCTAGCGGGGGGCGTCATGAGCAGTTCTTC. This encodes CASSSFSSGGRHEQFF. The rearrangement uses TRBV3-1 (or the pseudogene TRBV3-2) and TRBJ2-1, with 11 bases aligning to TRBD2. CDR1 is LGHDT and CDR2 is YNNKEL in the germline V gene (reference sequence). This CDR3 is 16 amino acids long. J gave up 8 bases and V 5 bases, and 11 bases lay outside the gene matches.

The genes are TRBV12-3 or TRBV12-4 and TRBJ1-1, with D unresolved. The CDR3 is 13 residues long. V was clipped by 3 bases and J by 2 bases, with 7 bases between them. The CDR3 protein is CASSFGRNTEAFF. CDR3 nucleotide sequence: TGTGCCAGCAGTTTTGGCCGAAACACTGAAGCTTTCTTT.

The genes are TRBV4-1 and TRBJ2-1; TRBD1 is a possible D gene (5 bases). Trimming removed 1 base from V and 5 bases from J, with 15 bases in between. The length of the CDR3 is 16 residues. Germline V lookup: CDR1 MGHRA, CDR2 YSYEKL. This CDR3 is CASSQATGRGDNEQFF. DNA of the CDR3: TGCGCCAGCAGCCAAGCTACAGGAAGAGGCGACAATGAGCAGTTCTTC.

V gene TRBV4-1 combines with J gene TRBJ2-3; TRBD1 is a possible D gene (5 bases). Germline lookup yields CDR1 MGHRA and CDR2 YSYEKL. V lost 1 base, J lost 2 bases, and 13 bases lay in between. The CDR3 extends over 16 amino acids. CDR3 protein: CASSQAVAGNTDTQYF. DNA of the CDR3: TGCGCCAGCAGCCAAGCGGTGGCAGGGAACACAGATACGCAGTATTTT.

As DNA, the CDR3 is TGCGCCAGCAGCCCAGGGGGCACCGGGGAGCTGTTTTTT. Translated, it gives CASSPGGTGELFF. The rearrangement joins TRBV5-1 to TRBJ2-2, with TRBD1 matching 7 bases. Looked up from germline, CDR1 is SGHRS and CDR2 is YFSETQ. The CDR3 loop spans 13 amino acids. With 4 bases clipped from V and 4 bases from J, the junction kept 1 base outside the gene matches.

The V and J genes are TRBV28 and TRBJ1-6, with D possibly TRBD1 on 6 matching bases. The V end lost 6 bases, the J end lost 3 bases, and 15 bases lay between the germline ends. Germline lookup yields CDR1 MDHEN and CDR2 SYDVKM. This CDR3 has 16 amino acids. The CDR3 bases are TGTGCCAGCAGGGCGACCAGGGGCGACTATAATTCACCCCTCCACTTT. Translation: CASRATRGDYNSPLHF.

This clone was seen just once. This chain links TRBV7-2 with TRBJ2-4; a possible D gene is TRBD1 (7 bases). The V end was cut by 6 bases, the J end by 9 bases, with 15 bases between. This CDR3 is built from 13 residues. Looked up from germline, CDR1 is SGHTA and CDR2 is FQGNSA. The CDR3 DNA sequence: TGTGCCAGCAGATCGAACCAGGGGGGCATTCAGTACTTC. Its translation: CASRSNQGGIQYF.

V gene TRBV4-1 combines with J gene TRBJ2-2; 12 bases align to TRBD2. Germline V gives CDR1 MGHRA, CDR2 YSYEKL. V gave up 3 bases and J gave up 8 bases; unmatched junction bases: 4. The CDR3 length is 15 residues. In DNA, the CDR3 is TGCGCCAGCAGCCATCCTAGCGGGAGGGCAGGGGAGCTGTTTTTT. Its protein is CASSHPSGRAGELFF.

Only a few counts were recorded for this clone. V and J are TRBV27 and TRBJ2-7; a possible D gene is TRBD2 (5 bases). CDR1 MNHEY and CDR2 SMNVEV come from the germline V gene (reference sequence). Trimming took off 3 bases at V and 0 bases at J, with 12 bases between the two ends. The CDR3 runs 15 residues. CDR3 protein: CASSFGDYFSYEQYF. The CDR3, as DNA: TGTGCCAGCAGTTTCGGCGACTATTTCTCCTACGAGCAGTACTTC.

V is TRBV6-5 and J is TRBJ2-5, with 8 bases lining up with TRBD1. Germline values: CDR1 MNHEY, CDR2 SVGAGI. With 4 bases clipped from V and 7 bases from J, the junction kept 5 bases outside the gene matches. The CDR3 contains 13 residues. CDR3 residues: CASSSTGVGTQYF. The CDR3 DNA follows: TGTGCCAGCAGTTCGACAGGGGTAGGGACCCAGTACTTC.

The V and J genes are TRBV6-5 and TRBJ2-4, with 9 nucleotides matching TRBD2. Germline V gene sequence: CDR1 MNHEY, CDR2 SVGAGI. After removal of 4 bases from V and 10 bases from J, the junction contained 11 bases not matched to a gene. The CDR3 runs to 15 residues. The DNA for the CDR3 is TGTGCCAGCAGTTCCCCACGCGGGGGGGCCAATATTCAGTACTTC. It encodes CASSSPRGGANIQYF.

The chain uses TRBV28 and TRBJ2-7, with TRBD2 identical over 7 bases. The V and J ends lost 7 bases and 0 bases, in that order; junction bases with no gene match: 12. CDR1 is MDHEN, CDR2 SYDVKM, per germline. This CDR3 is 16 amino acids long. The CDR3 coding sequence is TGTGCCAGCACCCCCCACCTAGCGGATAGCTCCTACGAGCAGTACTTC. Its protein product is CASTPHLADSSYEQYF. The full variable domain, its missing parts supplied by reference TRBV28 and TRBJ2-7, is DVKVTQSSRYLVKRTGEKVFLECVQDMDHENMFWYRQDPGLGLRLIYFSYDVKMKEKGDIPEGYSVSREKKERFSLILESASTNQTSMYLCASTPHLADSSYEQYFGPGTRLTVT.

The chain joins TRBV6-5 to TRBJ2-3; 9 bases map to TRBD2. With V trimmed by 6 bases and J by 5 bases, 9 bases remained unmatched. CDR1 and CDR2 (germline): MNHEY, SVGAGI. The CDR3 consists of 15 residues. CDR3 in amino acids: CASRPPGLALDTQYF. The CDR3 DNA is TGTGCCAGCAGGCCCCCGGGACTAGCTTTAGATACGCAGTATTTT.

The genes are TRBV27 and TRBJ1-1, with D perhaps matching TRBD1 (6 bases). Germline CDR1 and CDR2: MNHEY and SMNVEV (reference sequence). With 1 base removed from V and 3 bases from J, the gap between germline ends came to 15 bases. The length of the CDR3 is 16 residues. The CDR3 is CASSLLAGWGHTEAFF. In DNA, the CDR3 is TGTGCCAGCAGTTTATTGGCAGGGTGGGGGCACACTGAAGCTTTCTTT.

This chain uses TRBV5-4 with TRBJ1-2; D is ambiguous. Trimming took 6 bases from V and 2 from J, leaving 14 bases between them. CDR1 is SGHNT, CDR2 YYREEE, per germline (reference sequence). The CDR3 length is 14 residues. The CDR3 nucleotides are TGTGCCAGCACCTTTGGGAGCTCGAACTATGGCTACACCTTC. Protein: CASTFGSSNYGYTF.

The chain uses TRBV12-5 and TRBJ1-1, with TRBD1 as a possible D gene (5 bases). This CDR3 is 12 amino acids long. The V end lost 9 bases, the J end lost 2 bases, and 10 bases lay between the germline ends. Looked up from germline, CDR1 is LGHNT and CDR2 is FRNRAP. The CDR3 nucleotides read TGTGCTAGCCACGGGGGTAACACTGAAGCTTTCTTT. Its protein product is CASHGGNTEAFF.